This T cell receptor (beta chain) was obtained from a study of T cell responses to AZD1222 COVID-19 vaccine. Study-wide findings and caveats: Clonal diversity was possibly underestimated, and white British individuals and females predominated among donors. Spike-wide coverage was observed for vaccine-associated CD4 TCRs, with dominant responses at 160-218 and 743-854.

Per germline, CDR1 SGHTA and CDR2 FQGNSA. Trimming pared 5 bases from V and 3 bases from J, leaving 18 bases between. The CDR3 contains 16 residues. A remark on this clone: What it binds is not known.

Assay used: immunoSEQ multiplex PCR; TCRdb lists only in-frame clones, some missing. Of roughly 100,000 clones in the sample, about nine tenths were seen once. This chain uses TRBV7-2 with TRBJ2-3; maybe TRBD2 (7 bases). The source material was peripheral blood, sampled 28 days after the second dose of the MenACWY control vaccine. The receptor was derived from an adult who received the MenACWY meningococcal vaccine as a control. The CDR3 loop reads CASSALPGGGTDTQYF. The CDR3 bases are TGTGCCAGCAGCGCTCTTCCGGGGGGCGGGACAGATACGCAGTATTTT.